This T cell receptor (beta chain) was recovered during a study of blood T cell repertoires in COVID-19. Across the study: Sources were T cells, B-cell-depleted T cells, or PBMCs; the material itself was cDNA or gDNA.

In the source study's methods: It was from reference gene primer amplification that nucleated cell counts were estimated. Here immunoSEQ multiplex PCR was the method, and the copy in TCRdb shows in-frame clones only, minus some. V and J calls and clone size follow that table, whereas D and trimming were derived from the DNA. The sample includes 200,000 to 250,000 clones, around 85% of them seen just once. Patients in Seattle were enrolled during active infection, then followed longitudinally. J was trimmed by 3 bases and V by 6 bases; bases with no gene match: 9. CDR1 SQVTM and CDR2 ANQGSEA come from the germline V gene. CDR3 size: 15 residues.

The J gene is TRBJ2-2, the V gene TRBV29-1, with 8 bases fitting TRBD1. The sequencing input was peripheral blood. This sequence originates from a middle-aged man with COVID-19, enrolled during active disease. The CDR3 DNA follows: TGCAGCGTCCTGGGGGGACAGGTCGACACCGGGGAGCTGTTTTTT. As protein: CSVLGGQVDTGELFF.